A single sample is the source of the 28 T cell receptor beta chains below, sequenced in a study of response to subunit inactivated influenza vaccine. Each CDR3 protein gets one entry after TCRdb re-called the RT-PCR reads with MiXCR. The sample has around 750,000 distinct CDR3 sequences, approximately 21% seen once. Sample: PBMCs from blood, taken around 5 days after vaccination. All receptors derive from a man aged 45-60 years who received an inactivated influenza vaccine.

The chain links TRBV11-2 to TRBJ2-3; D is possibly TRBD2 (6 bases). Deletions cut 4 bases from V and 3 bases from J, with 23 bases between. Germline CDR1 is SGHAT and CDR2 is FQNNGV. The CDR3 loop spans 18 amino acids. For the CDR3, the DNA is TGTGCCAGCAGCTCTTTAGTCCTAGCGTCCGTGGGGACAGATACGCAGTATTTT. Residues: CASSSLVLASVGTDTQYF.

This clonotype was counted a few times. This rearrangement joins TRBV7-2 to TRBJ1-2; D might be TRBD1 (6 bases). Germline V gene sequence: CDR1 SGHTA, CDR2 FQGNSA. The CDR3 runs to 16 residues. Trimming shortened V by 1 base and J by 4 bases, and 16 bases separated the two germline ends. CDR3 nucleotide sequence: TGTGCCAGCAGCTTAGATGCGGGGGGCGTCGGCTATGGCTACACCTTC. Translation gives CASSLDAGGVGYGYTF. The whole variable domain, remainder taken from reference TRBV7-2 and TRBJ1-2, is GAGVSQSPSNKVTEKGKDVELRCDPISGHTALYWYRQSLGQGLEFLIYFQGNSAPDKSGLPSDRFSAERTGGSVSTLTIQRTQQEDSAVYLCASSLDAGGVGYGYTFGSGTRLTVV.

This chain joins TRBV3-1 and TRBJ2-1, with 7 positions matching TRBD1. Trimming at V came to 3 bases and at J to 0 bases, leaving 5 bases not matched to a gene. Germline CDR1 and CDR2: LGHDT and YNNKEL (reference sequence). The CDR3 contains 16 residues. CDR3 nucleotides: TGTGCCAGCAGCCACGGCGACAGGGACTCCTACAATGAGCAGTTCTTC. Protein: CASSHGDRDSYNEQFF.

The chain carries TRBV2 and TRBJ2-7; D is perhaps TRBD1 (5 bases). The CDR3 has 15 amino acids. The V gene's germline CDR1 is SNHLY and CDR2 FYNNEI. Trimming shortened V by 6 bases and J by 2 bases, and 17 bases separated the two germline ends. DNA of the CDR3: TGTGCCAGCAGCCTCGACAGTCTAGTTACCTACGAGCAGTACTTC. Translation: CASSLDSLVTYEQYF.

This clonotype was observed a handful of times. V is TRBV2 and J is TRBJ2-7; D not resolved. The CDR3 runs 14 residues. Per germline, CDR1 SNHLY and CDR2 FYNNEI. Trimming took 4 bases from V and 7 from J, leaving 17 bases between them. This CDR3 is CASSATQGFLEQYF. DNA of the CDR3: TGTGCCAGCAGTGCCACACAAGGGTTCTTAGAGCAGTACTTC.

This clonotype was counted ten times or more. CDR3 sequence (DNA): TGTGCCAGCAGGTACGCACAGGGCTTCTATAATTCACCCCTCCACTTT. This gives the protein CASRYAQGFYNSPLHF. V usage is TRBV12-3 or TRBV12-4 and J usage is TRBJ1-6; D may be TRBD1 (6 bases). V dropped 6 bases and J dropped 3 bases, with 15 bases sitting between them. The CDR3 loop spans 16 amino acids.

Many counts were recorded for this clonotype. This chain joins TRBV12-3 or TRBV12-4 and TRBJ2-1, with 10 nucleotides matching TRBD2. V shed 6 bases and J 7 bases; nucleotides not matched to a gene: 6. The CDR3 has 14 residues. This CDR3 is CASSPGLARNEQFF. DNA for the CDR3: TGTGCCAGCAGCCCGGGACTAGCGAGGAATGAGCAGTTCTTC.

This clonotype was observed a single time. The chain carries TRBV4-3 and TRBJ2-5; D is perhaps TRBD2 (5 bases). The CDR3 totals 16 residues. The germline V gene encodes CDR1 LGHNA and CDR2 YSLEER. V lost 0 bases to trimming and J lost 7 bases, with 18 bases between them. This chain's CDR3 is CASSQDQSRRIGTQYF. CDR3 coding DNA: TGCGCCAGCAGCCAAGACCAATCGAGGAGGATCGGGACCCAGTACTTC.

A few counts support this clonotype. This rearrangement joins TRBV27 to TRBJ2-1; tentative D call: TRBD1 (6 bases). Germline-derived CDR1 and CDR2 are MNHEY and SMNVEV (reference sequence). The CDR3 is made up of 15 amino acids. V was cut by 5 bases and J by 3 bases, with 14 bases left in between. CDR3 coding DNA: TGTGCCAGCAGTCGCGCCGGGACAAACTACAATGAGCAGTTCTTC. Its translation is CASSRAGTNYNEQFF.

The genes are TRBV6-1 and TRBJ2-2; a weak D match, TRBD1 (6 bases). Germline lookup yields CDR1 MNHNS and CDR2 SASEGT. V was cut by 5 bases and J by 7 bases, with 11 bases left in between. The CDR3 is 13 residues long. The CDR3 DNA follows: TGTGCCAGCAGTAGGGACATTGACGGGGAGCTGTTTTTT. Protein sequence: CASSRDIDGELFF.

This clonotype turned up a few times. The rearrangement uses TRBV7-9 and TRBJ2-7; D possibly corresponds to TRBD2 (5 bases). Deletions cut 5 bases from V and 2 bases from J, with 10 bases between. This CDR3 has 13 amino acids. CDR1 SEHNR and CDR2 FQNEAQ come from the germline V gene (reference sequence). The CDR3 sequence is CASSNHGTYEQYF. The CDR3 region has the DNA TGTGCCAGCAGCAATCACGGGACCTACGAGCAGTACTTC.

This clonotype was seen more than once but under ten times. This chain connects TRBV7-3 to TRBJ2-1; D is possibly TRBD1 (5 bases). The V gene's germline CDR1 is SGHTA and CDR2 FQGTGA. The V end lost 0 bases, the J end lost 6 bases, and 15 bases lay between the germline ends. This CDR3 is 16 amino acids long. CDR3 nucleotide sequence: TGTGCCAGCAGCTTAACATTACAGGACGGACGCAATGAGCAGTTCTTC. Translating it yields CASSLTLQDGRNEQFF.

The V call is TRBV6-1, the J call TRBJ2-7; maybe TRBD2 (6 bases). Per the germline V gene, CDR1 is MNHNS and CDR2 is SASEGT. The CDR3 has 12 amino acids. Trimming removed 6 bases from V and 3 bases from J, with 9 bases in between. CDR3 DNA: TGTGCCAGCAGAGGAGGGGTCTACGAGCAGTACTTC. This sequence encodes CASRGGVYEQYF.

This clonotype was seen just once. One end of the junction is discordant with germline, which a read error may explain. The chain has TRBV20-1 and TRBJ2-7; D could derive from TRBD1 or TRBD2 (7 bases each). Germline V CDR1 and CDR2: DFQATT, SNEGSKA (reference sequence). The CDR3 is made up of 19 amino acids. CDR3 DNA sequence: TGCAGTGCTAGAGCGCCGGGACAGAGAACTCTAGCGGCTACCTACGAGGAGTACTTC. Amino acids: CSARAPGQRTLAATYEEYF.

This clonotype was observed a few times. The chain uses TRBV10-3 and TRBJ1-2; TRBD1 is a possible D gene (6 bases). The germline V gene has CDR1 ENHRY and CDR2 SYGVKD. CDR3 length equals 14 residues. Trimming took off 4 bases at V and 4 bases at J, with 13 bases between the two ends. The CDR3 coding sequence is TGTGCCATCAGTGTCTCAGGGGCCGGCTATGGCTACACCTTC. It codes for CAISVSGAGYGYTF.

This rearrangement joins TRBV24-1 to TRBJ2-1, with D perhaps matching TRBD1 (5 bases). Trimming took off 0 bases at V and 6 bases at J, with 8 bases between the two ends. This CDR3 has 14 amino acids. Per the germline V gene, CDR1 is KGHDR and CDR2 is SFDVKD. In DNA form, the CDR3 reads TGTGCCACCAGTGATTTGCGCAGGGCCAATGAGCAGTTCTTC. Its translation is CATSDLRRANEQFF.

This clonotype was found a few times. The CDR3 sequence is CSGGLAGGREQFF. CDR3 DNA: TGCAGTGGGGGACTAGCGGGGGGGCGTGAGCAGTTCTTC. This chain uses TRBV20-1 with TRBJ2-1, with 16 bases aligning to TRBD2. The germline V gene has CDR1 DFQATT and CDR2 SNEGSKA (reference sequence). V was clipped by 7 bases and J by 9 bases; unmatched bases: 3. The CDR3 sequence is 13 residues long.

The chain carries TRBV5-1 and TRBJ2-1, with 7 nucleotides matching TRBD1. V was pared by 0 bases and J by 3 bases, with 3 bases of the junction left unmatched. The germline V gene encodes CDR1 SGHRS and CDR2 YFSETQ. The CDR3 contains 15 residues. The chain's CDR3 is CASSLAGTDYNEQFF. As DNA, the CDR3 is TGCGCCAGCAGCTTGGCCGGGACAGACTACAATGAGCAGTTCTTC.

The rearrangement uses TRBV20-1 and TRBJ1-2, with D perhaps matching TRBD1 (6 bases). Trimming took 0 bases from V and 7 from J, leaving 12 bases between them. Per germline, CDR1 DFQATT and CDR2 SNEGSKA (reference sequence). CDR3 length: 13 amino acids. The CDR3 DNA follows: TGCAGTGCTAGAGATCCAGGGGTCGGTGGCTACACCTTC. It is translated as CSARDPGVGGYTF.

There are many counts of this clonotype. This chain links TRBV7-2 with TRBJ2-7; the match to TRBD2 covers 8 bases. Trimming removed 3 bases from V and 4 bases from J; junction bases left unmatched: 5. This CDR3 spans 14 amino acids. CDR1 is SGHTA, CDR2 FQGNSA, per germline. The CDR3 DNA reads as TGTGCCAGCAGCTTCGCGGGGGGTGGATACGAGCAGTACTTC. This codes for CASSFAGGGYEQYF.

This sequence joins TRBV19 and TRBJ2-1, with D perhaps matching TRBD1 (6 bases). The CDR3 extends over 14 amino acids. Germline-derived CDR1 and CDR2 are LNHDA and SQIVND (reference sequence). The V end lost 5 bases, the J end lost 10 bases, and 18 bases lay between the germline ends. CDR3 sequence: CASSAGPSTGEQFF. The CDR3 coding sequence is TGTGCCAGTAGTGCGGGTCCTTCTACAGGGGAGCAGTTCTTC.

J is TRBJ2-1 and V is TRBV6-2 or TRBV6-3; 10 nucleotides match TRBD2. Trimming removed 5 bases from V and 10 bases from J; junction bases left unmatched: 14. Germline CDR1 MNHEY, CDR2 SVGEGT. The CDR3 covers 16 residues. The CDR3 is CASSPLGAGGRKEQFF. For the CDR3, the DNA is TGTGCCAGCAGTCCGCTCGGAGCGGGGGGGCGGAAGGAGCAGTTCTTC.

This clonotype was picked up a small number of times. The V call is TRBV20-1, the J call TRBJ2-7; 12 bases match TRBD2. The germline V gene encodes CDR1 DFQATT and CDR2 SNEGSKA (reference sequence). This CDR3 region has 15 residues. Trimming removed 0 bases from V and 4 bases from J; junction bases left unmatched: 4. Written as DNA, the CDR3 is TGCAGTGCTAGAGATTCTAGCGGGAGGGTATACGAGCAGTACTTC. Translating gives CSARDSSGRVYEQYF.

V and J are TRBV12-3 or TRBV12-4 and TRBJ2-7; TRBD1 agrees at 7 bases. V shed 3 bases and J 0 bases; nucleotides not matched to a gene: 8. The CDR3 is made up of 16 amino acids. CDR3 in DNA: TGTGCCAGCAGTTTGGGGGACAGTCTAAGCTCCTACGAGCAGTACTTC. This sequence encodes CASSLGDSLSSYEQYF.

This clonotype has ten or more counts. The chain employs TRBV20-1 and TRBJ2-7; D uncertain. Per the germline V gene, CDR1 is DFQATT and CDR2 is SNEGSKA (reference sequence). The CDR3 sequence is 11 residues long. V was shortened by 5 bases and J by 3 bases, with 8 bases between the two germline ends. This chain's CDR3 is CSAHWGYEQYF. CDR3 in DNA: TGCAGTGCTCATTGGGGCTACGAGCAGTACTTC.

This clonotype was counted between two and nine times. The genes are TRBV20-1 and TRBJ1-4; TRBD1 might be the D (5 bases). CDR3 length equals 12 residues. Per the germline V gene, CDR1 is DFQATT and CDR2 is SNEGSKA (reference sequence). V was cut by 2 bases and J by 7 bases, with 8 bases left in between. The CDR3 is CSARRRGEKLFF. The CDR3 coding sequence is TGCAGTGCTAGAAGGAGGGGTGAAAAACTGTTTTTT.

The chain links TRBV5-1 to TRBJ1-3; no definite D call. CDR1 is SGHRS, CDR2 YFSETQ, per germline. This CDR3 has 15 amino acids. Trimming removed 1 base from V and 2 bases from J, with 10 bases in between. The CDR3 reads CASSLSAGPGNTIYF. The CDR3 DNA is TGCGCCAGCAGCTTGTCTGCAGGCCCTGGAAACACCATATATTTT. The full variable domain, rest sourced from reference TRBV5-1 and TRBJ1-3, is KAGVTQTPRYLIKTRGQQVTLSCSPISGHRSVSWYQQTPGQGLQFLFEYFSETQRNKGNFPGRFSGRQFSNSRSEMNVSTLELGDSALYLCASSLSAGPGNTIYFGEGSWLTVV.

At least ten counts were recorded for this clonotype. The CDR3 here is CATSTRGAGELFF. The DNA for the CDR3 is TGTGCCACCAGCACCAGAGGTGCCGGGGAGCTGTTTTTT. The genes are TRBV15 and TRBJ2-2; D is undetermined. V lost 4 bases and J lost 6, with 9 bases in between. The length of the CDR3 is 13 residues. Looked up from germline, CDR1 is LNHNV and CDR2 is YYDKDF (reference sequence). Supplemented by reference TRBV15 and TRBJ2-2, the full variable domain reads DAMVIQNPRYQVTQFGKPVTLSCSQTLNHNVMYWYQQKSSQAPKLLFHYYDKDFNNEADTPDNFQSRRPNTSFCFLDIRSPGLGDTAMYLCATSTRGAGELFFGEGSRLTVL.